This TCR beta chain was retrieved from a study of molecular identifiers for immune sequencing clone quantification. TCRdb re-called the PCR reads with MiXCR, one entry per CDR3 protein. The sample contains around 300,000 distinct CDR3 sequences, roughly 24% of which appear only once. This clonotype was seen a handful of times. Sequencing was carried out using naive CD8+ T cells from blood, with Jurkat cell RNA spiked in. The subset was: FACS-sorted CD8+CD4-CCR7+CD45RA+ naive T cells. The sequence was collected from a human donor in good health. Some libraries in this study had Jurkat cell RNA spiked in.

In DNA, the CDR3 is TGTGCCAGCAGCTTAGAAAAAGCAAATCCGCAGTATTTT. Its translation is CASSLEKANPQYF. V usage is TRBV11-2 and J usage is TRBJ2-3; no definite D call. Germline CDR1 and CDR2: SGHAT and FQNNGV. The CDR3 runs 13 residues. The germline V and J ends were trimmed by 0 bases and 10 bases, with 11 bases remaining between them. The variable domain in full, with the rest retrieved from reference TRBV11-2 and TRBJ2-3, is EAGVAQSPRYKIIEKRQSVAFWCNPISGHATLYWYQQILGQGPKLLIQFQNNGVVDDSQLPKDRFSAERLKGVDSTLKIQPAKLEDSAVYLCASSLEKANPQYFGPGTRLTVL.